The source of this TCR beta chain is a study of T cell repertoires in cytomegalovirus infection. The germline V gene has CDR1 SGHTA and CDR2 FQGTGA. The V gene end was trimmed by 5 bases and the J gene end by 6 bases; junction bases not matched to a gene: 12. The CDR3 contains 15 residues. In TCRdb, the reads were re-called with MiXCR into one record per CDR3 protein. The table shows roughly 500,000 distinct CDR3 sequences, with 16% occurring only once. This clonotype was counted only a few times. The receptor was derived from a human donor in good health (CMV status not recorded). Some clones in this sample may be carry-over from other donors' samples. Sequencing used CD8+ T cells from PBMCs. The genes are TRBV7-3 and TRBJ1-1; 7 bases are a match to TRBD1. CDR3 DNA: TGTGCCAGCAGCCTCACTCGACAGGGAAGGGCTGAAGCTTTCTTT. Its protein product is CASSLTRQGRAEAFF.